This T cell receptor (beta chain) was documented in a study of persistence of HIV-infected CD4 T cells. Overlapping HIV-1 Gag 15-mer peptides at 1 ug per peptide per mL were used. Sorted nonresponding memory CD4+ T cells were CD40L-negative, CD69-negative, CD45RO-high. Sequencing used immunoSEQ version 4 in survey mode. Template was genomic DNA at about 9.8 ng/uL, with up to about 1 ug used per sample. Produced via immunoSEQ multiplex PCR; TCRdb's table is partial and in-frame only. This sample has about 60,000 clones, with less than 85% found just once. Details on this clone: Its specificity is unknown.

From germline, CDR1 is SGDLS and CDR2 YYNGEE. Deletions cut 0 bases from V and 0 bases from J, with 13 bases between. The CDR3 runs to 17 residues. Study findings and constraints: Compared with CD3/CD28-stimulated cells, CMV- and Gag-responding cells showed lower TCRbeta richness.

Specimen: CD4+ T cells sorted from PBMCs after approximately 19-hour stimulation, collected from a patient who received antiretroviral therapy. The V gene is TRBV9, the J gene TRBJ2-4; tentative D call: TRBD2 (5 bases). The receptor's source is an adult man with HIV who was CMV-seropositive. The CDR3 loop reads CASSVGKAREAKNIQYF. The CDR3 nucleotides are TGTGCCAGCAGCGTAGGGAAAGCCCGGGAAGCCAAAAACATTCAGTACTTC.